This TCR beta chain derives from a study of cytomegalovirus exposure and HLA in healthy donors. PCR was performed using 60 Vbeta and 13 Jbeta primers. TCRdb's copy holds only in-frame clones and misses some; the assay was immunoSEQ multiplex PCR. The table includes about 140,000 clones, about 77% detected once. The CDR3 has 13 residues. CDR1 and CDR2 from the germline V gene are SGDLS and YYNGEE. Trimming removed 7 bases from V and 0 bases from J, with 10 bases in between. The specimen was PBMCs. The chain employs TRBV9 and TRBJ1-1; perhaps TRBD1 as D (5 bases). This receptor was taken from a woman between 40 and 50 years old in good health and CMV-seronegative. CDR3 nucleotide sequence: TGTGCCAGCCGTTTGGGGCTGAACACTGAAGCTTTCTTT. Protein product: CASRLGLNTEAFF.